A single sample gave rise to the 5 T cell receptor beta chains below, sequenced in a study of post-analysis software for immune sequencing data (dated by TCRdb to about 2015). Overall study results and their limits: Several TRBV segments, including TRBV5-6, TRBV5-1 and TRBV20-1, were significantly more frequent in patients than controls.

What these receptors recognize is not known. Receptor libraries were prepared by PCR. The sequencing machine was an Illumina HiSeq 2500. Unique molecular identifiers were incorporated into TCR beta cDNA libraries to reduce PCR and sequencing biases. Starting from the raw public reads, TCRdb applied fastp trimming at Q25, assembled clones with MiXCR and retained in-frame beta chains. Every entry covers one CDR3 protein and lists the most common genes and DNA from its rows. This sample holds 600,000 to 700,000 distinct CDR3 sequences; more than 50% were observed only once. The ten largest clonotypes hold about 11% of the sample. Sequencing was performed on blood. Source of these receptors: a girl between 2 and 10 years old with multiple sclerosis.

CDR3 residues: CASSQEGRRETQYF. The CDR3 nucleotides read TGCGCCAGCAGCCAAGAGGGACGCCGGGAGACCCAGTACTTC. The rearrangement joins TRBV4-1 to TRBJ2-5; D possibly uses TRBD1 or TRBD2 (5 bases each). The V gene lost 0 bases and the J gene lost 5 bases, with 10 bases spanning the gap. CDR1 is MGHRA, CDR2 YSYEKL, per germline. CDR3 length: 14 amino acids.

On this clonotype: One end of the junction varies from germline; a read error may be responsible. V gene TRBV9 combines with J gene TRBJ1-1; D unclear. The CDR3 is 15 amino acids. Germline V CDR1 and CDR2: SGDLS, YYNGEE. CDR3 sequence: CSSSVESLPNTEAFF. For the CDR3, the DNA is TGTTCCAGCAGCGTAGAATCCCTTCCAAACACTGAAGCTTTCTTT.

There are a few counts of this clonotype. The genes are TRBV5-1 and TRBJ1-5, with a weak D call TRBD1 (5 bases). Looked up from germline, CDR1 is SGHRS and CDR2 is YFSETQ. CDR3 length: 16 amino acids. V dropped 0 bases and J dropped 0 bases, with 10 bases sitting between them. The CDR3 loop is CASSLAGGDSNQPQHF. The CDR3 nucleotides read TGCGCCAGCAGCTTGGCCGGAGGGGATAGCAATCAGCCCCAGCATTTT.

V and J are TRBV7-2 and TRBJ2-3, with D tentatively TRBD1 or TRBD2 (5 bases each). The germline V gene encodes CDR1 SGHTA and CDR2 FQGNSA. The CDR3 runs to 17 residues. The V and J ends lost 3 bases and 2 bases respectively, with 18 bases between them. This CDR3 reads CASSFVGDPTLTDTQYF. CDR3 sequence (DNA): TGTGCCAGCAGCTTCGTTGGGGACCCTACTCTCACAGATACGCAGTATTTT.

V is TRBV29-1 and J is TRBJ2-3; a possible D gene is TRBD1 (5 bases). The CDR3 is 13 amino acids. V was pared by 7 bases and J by 2 bases, with 13 bases between. The germline V gene has CDR1 SQVTM and CDR2 ANQGSEA. CDR3 bases: TGCAGCGGGGGCCTCGGCATCACAGATACGCAGTATTTT. Protein product: CSGGLGITDTQYF.